Listed below are T cell receptor beta chains from one sample, sequenced in a study of beta chain features in type 1 diabetes. Generated by immunoSEQ multiplex PCR, the TCRdb table keeps only in-frame clones and is missing some. The sample has under 300,000 clones; around 24% are singletons. The sequencing sample was made of naive CD4+ T cells from blood. These receptors all come from a woman aged 25-40 years with type 1 diabetes. Both conserved end residues are part of each CDR3. A D gene is named only where the DNA matches it firmly.

CDR3 protein: CASSRGDLNEQFF
D gene: TRBD2
V gene: TRBV6-4
J gene: TRBJ2-1

CDR3 protein: CASSSQDTDTQYF
D gene: .
V gene: TRBV5-1
J gene: TRBJ2-3

CDR3 protein: CSVVAVNTEAFF
D gene: .
V gene: TRBV29-1
J gene: TRBJ1-1

CDR3 protein: CASSFGTSGEETQYF
D gene: TRBD2
V gene: TRBV5-1
J gene: TRBJ2-5

CDR3 protein: CASSSLAGGYNEQFF
D gene: TRBD2
V gene: TRBV25-1
J gene: TRBJ2-1

CDR3 protein: CASSGQVNTGELFF
D gene: .
V gene: TRBV2
J gene: TRBJ2-2

CDR3 protein: CASSSLGEANVLTF
D gene: .
V gene: TRBV4-1
J gene: TRBJ2-6

CDR3 protein: CASSPSTGYGYTF
D gene: TRBD1
V gene: TRBV19
J gene: TRBJ1-2

CDR3 protein: CAAYRTGNYGYTF
D gene: TRBD1
V gene: TRBV5-4
J gene: TRBJ1-2

CDR3 protein: CASSSDSSQDGYTF
D gene: .
V gene: TRBV7-6
J gene: TRBJ1-2

CDR3 protein: CASSARTGAFTGELFF
D gene: TRBD1
V gene: TRBV25-1
J gene: TRBJ2-2

CDR3 protein: CASSEARGTGRFF
D gene: TRBD1
V gene: TRBV2
J gene: TRBJ2-1

CDR3 protein: CASSLQAGEVYEQYF
D gene: .
V gene: TRBV7-9
J gene: TRBJ2-7

CDR3 protein: CAYSRTATEAFF
D gene: .
V gene: TRBV30
J gene: TRBJ1-1

CDR3 protein: CASSLMYRAPSTDTQYF
D gene: .
V gene: TRBV18
J gene: TRBJ2-3

CDR3 protein: CASREQQAIIYGYTF
D gene: .
V gene: TRBV19
J gene: TRBJ1-2

CDR3 protein: CASSLRTSLHEQFF
D gene: TRBD2
V gene: TRBV5-1
J gene: TRBJ2-1

CDR3 protein: CASSLSGSGYNEQFF
D gene: .
V gene: TRBV5-1
J gene: TRBJ2-1

CDR3 protein: CASSYSGGKGYNEQFF
D gene: .
V gene: TRBV6-5
J gene: TRBJ2-1

CDR3 protein: CAWEFYRGHGYTF
D gene: TRBD1
V gene: TRBV30
J gene: TRBJ1-2

CDR3 protein: CASSRTGTDTQYF
D gene: .
V gene: TRBV7-9
J gene: TRBJ2-3

CDR3 protein: CASSQVPGWTSSNNEQFF
D gene: TRBD2
V gene: TRBV4-1
J gene: TRBJ2-1

CDR3 protein: CASSIEGGGQLYEQYF
D gene: .
V gene: TRBV19
J gene: TRBJ2-7

CDR3 protein: CASSSSRGDRAYNEQFF
D gene: TRBD1
V gene: TRBV7-3
J gene: TRBJ2-1

CDR3 protein: CAWSAQRGGVYGYTF
D gene: .
V gene: TRBV30
J gene: TRBJ1-2

CDR3 protein: CAWTFRDSNTGELFF
D gene: .
V gene: TRBV30
J gene: TRBJ2-2

CDR3 protein: CASSPRGLGVTEAFF
D gene: TRBD1
V gene: TRBV6-1
J gene: TRBJ1-1

CDR3 protein: CASSYNSGHEQFF
D gene: .
V gene: TRBV6-5
J gene: TRBJ2-1

CDR3 protein: CASSLPGSAKNIQYF
D gene: .
V gene: TRBV28
J gene: TRBJ2-4

CDR3 protein: CASSYYQTANYGYTF
D gene: .
V gene: TRBV6-6
J gene: TRBJ1-2

CDR3 protein: CASSSGLARSEQYF
D gene: TRBD2
V gene: TRBV11-2
J gene: TRBJ2-7

CDR3 protein: CASTYTGSYGYTF
D gene: .
V gene: TRBV5-4
J gene: TRBJ1-2

CDR3 protein: CAWSVLGGDTQYF
D gene: .
V gene: TRBV30
J gene: TRBJ2-3

CDR3 protein: CASSGDYNEQFF
D gene: TRBD2
V gene: TRBV10-3
J gene: TRBJ2-1

CDR3 protein: CASTPSGTPPLNTEAFF
D gene: .
V gene: TRBV19
J gene: TRBJ1-1

CDR3 protein: CASSYTGQSETQYF
D gene: TRBD1
V gene: TRBV6-5
J gene: TRBJ2-5

CDR3 protein: CASSQGDGYTF
D gene: TRBD1
V gene: TRBV18
J gene: TRBJ1-2

CDR3 protein: CSVGQSNTGELFF
D gene: .
V gene: TRBV29-1
J gene: TRBJ2-2

CDR3 protein: CASSLTGGSYNEQFF
D gene: .
V gene: TRBV5-1
J gene: TRBJ2-1

CDR3 protein: CSGRLAGGSYEQYF
D gene: TRBD2
V gene: TRBV29-1
J gene: TRBJ2-7

CDR3 protein: CASSATGGPDTQYF
D gene: TRBD1
V gene: TRBV7-3
J gene: TRBJ2-3

CDR3 protein: CASSLLAHGELFF
D gene: .
V gene: TRBV7-3
J gene: TRBJ2-2

CDR3 protein: CSGNGDYEQYF
D gene: .
V gene: TRBV20-1
J gene: TRBJ2-7

CDR3 protein: CASSLPGTDTQYF
D gene: .
V gene: TRBV11-2
J gene: TRBJ2-3

CDR3 protein: CASSLDGSGANVLTF
D gene: .
V gene: TRBV7-2
J gene: TRBJ2-6

CDR3 protein: CASSAETGLSYNEQFF
D gene: TRBD1
V gene: TRBV9
J gene: TRBJ2-1

CDR3 protein: CSVDMGHRPYEQYF
D gene: .
V gene: TRBV29-1
J gene: TRBJ2-7

CDR3 protein: CAWSARGSRSTDTQYF
D gene: .
V gene: TRBV30
J gene: TRBJ2-3

CDR3 protein: CSAFFRETQYF
D gene: .
V gene: TRBV29-1
J gene: TRBJ2-5

CDR3 protein: CASSFGSGNTIYF
D gene: .
V gene: TRBV11-2
J gene: TRBJ1-3

CDR3 protein: CASSPQPRDGYTF
D gene: .
V gene: TRBV7-7
J gene: TRBJ1-2

CDR3 protein: CASSLIGRSDIEQFF
D gene: TRBD2
V gene: TRBV7-3
J gene: TRBJ2-1

CDR3 protein: CAWTYSSSYGYTF
D gene: .
V gene: TRBV30
J gene: TRBJ1-2

CDR3 protein: CASSSGTSVYNEQFF
D gene: TRBD2
V gene: TRBV9
J gene: TRBJ2-1